This TCR beta chain appears in the sequencing data of a study of blood T cell repertoires in COVID-19. Whole-study context: Sources were T cells, B-cell-depleted T cells, or PBMCs; the material itself was cDNA or gDNA.

As originally analysed: Quantification of nucleated cells was approximated via reference gene primer amplification. Clones were read by immunoSEQ multiplex PCR, and TCRdb kept only the in-frame ones, dropping some. V and J calls plus clone size are reproduced from that table; the DNA served to infer D and trimming. The sample records approximately 300,000 clones, roughly 84% being singletons. Trimming removed 5 bases at V and 0 bases at J, with 9 bases between. CDR3 size: 15 residues. The germline gives CDR1 SGHRS, CDR2 YFSETQ. It was during active infection that Seattle patients were enrolled and then longitudinally followed.

What was sequenced was peripheral blood. The sequence was collected from an older person with COVID-19, enrolled during active disease. The V gene is TRBV5-1, the J gene TRBJ1-6; D might be TRBD1 (5 bases). CDR3: CASSLQGSYNSPLHF. DNA of the CDR3: TGCGCCAGCAGTCTGCAGGGCTCCTATAATTCACCCCTCCACTTT.